A single sample is the source of the 20 T cell receptor beta chains below, sequenced in a study of T-cell memory formation after mild COVID-19. TCRdb re-called the 5' RACE reads with MiXCR, one entry per CDR3 protein. The table records approximately 300,000 distinct CDR3 sequences, roughly a fifth of them present only once. The specimen sequenced was PBMCs or a T cell subset sorted from them (not recorded which). The receptors stem from a man between 18 and 35 years old who had mild COVID-19 (a few samples of this study predate the infection). Cell type and time point are not known.

The chain has TRBV6-5 and TRBJ2-7, with 7 positions matching TRBD1. Per the germline V gene, CDR1 is MNHEY and CDR2 is SVGAGI. This CDR3 has 15 residues. The V and J ends lost 2 bases and 7 bases, in that order; junction bases with no gene match: 11. CDR3 sequence reads: CASSYNRGQVQEQYF. Here the CDR3 DNA reads TGTGCCAGCAGTTACAACAGGGGTCAGGTTCAGGAGCAGTACTTC.

The chain links TRBV15 to TRBJ1-2, with D possibly being TRBD1 (5 bases). Per the germline V gene, CDR1 is LNHNV and CDR2 is YYDKDF (reference sequence). The germline V and J ends were trimmed by 2 bases and 10 bases, with 8 bases remaining between them. The CDR3 has 11 amino acids. The CDR3 region is CATSRSGYYTF. CDR3 in DNA: TGTGCCACCAGCAGATCAGGGTACTACACCTTC.

The V gene is TRBV7-2, the J gene TRBJ1-2; a possible D gene is TRBD1 (5 bases). CDR3 length equals 14 residues. The ends were cut back, 1 base at V and 3 bases at J, with 9 bases in the middle. From germline, CDR1 is SGHTA and CDR2 FQGNSA. The CDR3 DNA reads TGTGCCAGCAGCTTAGTCCAGACAGACTATGGCTACACCTTC. Protein sequence: CASSLVQTDYGYTF.

V is TRBV3-1 and J is TRBJ2-1, with D unresolved. Germline V lookup: CDR1 LGHDT, CDR2 YNNKEL (reference sequence). V lost 2 bases and J lost 5, with 4 bases in between. The CDR3 covers 12 residues. The CDR3 DNA reads as TGTGCCAGCAGCCAAAGTAACAATGAGCAGTTCTTC. Translation gives CASSQSNNEQFF.

This clonotype was picked up many times. The rearrangement joins TRBV4-2 to TRBJ2-3, with D maybe TRBD1 (8 bases). In germline, CDR1 is LGHNA, CDR2 YNFKEQ. This CDR3 has 15 residues. V dropped 6 bases and J dropped 4 bases, with 17 bases sitting between them. Here the CDR3 DNA reads TGTGCCAGCAGACAGGGGGGGCCGGTGGCAGATACGCAGTATTTT. It is translated as CASRQGGPVADTQYF.

The chain uses TRBV7-9 and TRBJ1-2; D gene ambiguous. The V end was cut by 11 bases, the J end by 2 bases, with 12 bases between. There are 12 residues in the CDR3. CDR1 and CDR2 (germline): SEHNR, FQNEAQ (reference sequence). The chain's CDR3 is CAGVGSNYGYTF. CDR3 DNA sequence: TGTGCCGGGGTAGGCAGCAACTATGGCTACACCTTC.

The V and J genes are TRBV11-1 and TRBJ2-6, with D perhaps assigned TRBD1 or TRBD2 (5 bases each). Germline values: CDR1 SGHAT, CDR2 FQDESV (reference sequence). With 7 bases removed from V and 7 bases from J, the gap between germline ends came to 20 bases. The CDR3 has 16 residues. CDR3 sequence: CASTPSGTVVANVLTF. The CDR3 bases are TGTGCCAGCACCCCGTCCGGGACGGTGGTCGCCAACGTCCTGACTTTC.

The table lists this clonotype with a few counts. The chain has TRBV27 and TRBJ2-1; a weak D match, TRBD1 (6 bases). This CDR3 spans 11 amino acids. Per germline, CDR1 MNHEY and CDR2 SMNVEV (reference sequence). V was shortened by 6 bases and J by 9 bases, with 9 bases between the two germline ends. CDR3 coding DNA: TGTGCCAGCAGACAGGGTAGTGAGCAGTTCTTC. Its translation is CASRQGSEQFF.

There are a few counts of this clonotype. The chain has TRBV7-9 and TRBJ1-1, with 10 bases identical to TRBD1. V shed 5 bases and J 3 bases; nucleotides not matched to a gene: 3. Per the germline V gene, CDR1 is SEHNR and CDR2 is FQNEAQ (reference sequence). This CDR3 has 14 amino acids. The CDR3 region is CASSTGQGDTEAFF. For the CDR3, the DNA is TGTGCCAGCAGCACCGGACAGGGGGACACTGAAGCTTTCTTT.

This chain connects TRBV7-9 to TRBJ2-7, with a weak D call TRBD2 (5 bases). This CDR3 spans 11 amino acids. V was clipped by 5 bases and J by 9 bases, with 11 bases between them. From germline, CDR1 is SEHNR and CDR2 FQNEAQ (reference sequence). CDR3 DNA sequence: TGTGCCAGCAGCCTACTAGTCGCGCAGTACGTC. Translated, it gives CASSLLVAQYV.

CDR3 region: CASSEGSWDTQYF. The CDR3 nucleotides are TGTGCCAGCAGCGAGGGGAGTTGGGATACGCAGTATTTT. V usage is TRBV7-9 and J usage is TRBJ2-3; the D gene could be TRBD1 or TRBD2 (5 bases each). The V end lost 5 bases, the J end lost 6 bases, and 12 bases lay between the germline ends. Germline V CDR1 and CDR2: SEHNR, FQNEAQ (reference sequence). This CDR3 is 13 amino acids long.

The rearrangement joins TRBV3-1 to TRBJ2-1; 9 bases agree with TRBD2. Trimming took 4 bases from V and 0 from J; bases not matched to a gene: 22. The CDR3 spans 22 residues. Germline V lookup: CDR1 LGHDT, CDR2 YNNKEL (reference sequence). The DNA of the CDR3 is TGTGCCAGCAGCCTGAGGACCTTTGACAGCGGGAGGATCTTAAGCTCCTACAATGAGCAGTTCTTC. It is translated as CASSLRTFDSGRILSSYNEQFF.

The sample holds a few counts of this clonotype. The chain uses TRBV4-3 and TRBJ2-6; D is undetermined. The germline V gene has CDR1 LGHNA and CDR2 YSLEER. The V gene lost 6 bases and the J gene lost 4 bases, with 7 bases spanning the gap. This CDR3 has 13 residues. The CDR3 loop reads CASRASGANVLTF. CDR3 coding DNA: TGCGCCAGCAGGGCGTCGGGGGCCAACGTCCTGACTTTC.

In this sample, this clonotype turned up a few times. The chain carries TRBV6-5 and TRBJ1-5, with a weak D call TRBD1 (5 bases). CDR3 size: 13 residues. Germline CDR1 reads MNHEY; CDR2 reads SVGAGI. The V gene lost 7 bases and the J gene lost 4 bases, with 11 bases spanning the gap. The CDR3 nucleotides read TGTGCCAGCAAAAGGGGCCTGAATCAGCCCCAGCATTTT. Its protein product is CASKRGLNQPQHF.

V gene TRBV24-1 combines with J gene TRBJ2-1; 8 bases map to TRBD2. Unmatched junction bases numbered 1, after V lost 2 bases and J lost 8 bases. The CDR3 has 13 residues. Germline CDR1 is KGHDR and CDR2 is SFDVKD. The CDR3: CATSDSGGDEQFF. DNA for the CDR3: TGTGCCACCAGTGATTCGGGAGGGGATGAGCAGTTCTTC.

Only a few counts were recorded for this clonotype. This sequence joins TRBV7-9 and TRBJ2-7; D possibly corresponds to TRBD2 (6 bases). V lost 4 bases to trimming and J lost 0 bases, with 10 bases between them. The CDR3 covers 14 residues. Germline CDR1 is SEHNR and CDR2 is FQNEAQ (reference sequence). The chain's CDR3 is CASSSTGVSYEQYV. The CDR3 nucleotides read TGTGCCAGCAGCTCCACGGGGGTCTCCTACGAGCAGTACGTC.

This clonotype came up many times. The chain has TRBV5-1 and TRBJ2-3, with 9 bases lining up with TRBD2. Germline lookup yields CDR1 SGHRS and CDR2 YFSETQ. Trimming cost V 4 bases and J 3 bases; bases outside gene matches: 9. The CDR3 totals 16 residues. CDR3 residues: CASSTSLAGVTDTQYF. CDR3 bases: TGCGCCAGCAGCACCTCCTTAGCGGGGGTAACAGATACGCAGTATTTT.

This clonotype was detected only a few times. V and J are TRBV25-1 and TRBJ2-1; D gene ambiguous. Germline CDR1 and CDR2: MGHDK and SYGVNS. The V end was cut by 8 bases, the J end by 15 bases, with 17 bases between. This CDR3 has 11 residues. This chain's CDR3 is CASGPPMSPFF. The CDR3 DNA follows: TGTGCCAGCGGGCCCCCCATGAGTCCGTTCTTC.

This clonotype was seen ten or more times. This sequence joins TRBV19 and TRBJ2-7; possibly TRBD1 or TRBD2 for D (6 bases each). The CDR3 totals 16 residues. Per germline, CDR1 LNHDA and CDR2 SQIVND (reference sequence). Trimming left V 5 bases short and J 0 bases short, with 17 bases between. The CDR3 spells CASSLDRTTSSYEQYF. CDR3 bases: TGTGCCAGTAGTCTCGACAGGACTACCTCCTCCTACGAGCAGTACTTC.

The CDR3 DNA sequence: TGCGCCAGCAGCCAGACTAGCGGGGGGGCCAGTGAGCAGTTCTTC. Translated: CASSQTSGGASEQFF. This chain links TRBV4-1 with TRBJ2-1; 14 positions match TRBD2. J was trimmed by 9 bases and V by 3 bases; bases with no gene match: 4. CDR3 length: 15 amino acids. In germline, CDR1 is MGHRA, CDR2 YSYEKL.